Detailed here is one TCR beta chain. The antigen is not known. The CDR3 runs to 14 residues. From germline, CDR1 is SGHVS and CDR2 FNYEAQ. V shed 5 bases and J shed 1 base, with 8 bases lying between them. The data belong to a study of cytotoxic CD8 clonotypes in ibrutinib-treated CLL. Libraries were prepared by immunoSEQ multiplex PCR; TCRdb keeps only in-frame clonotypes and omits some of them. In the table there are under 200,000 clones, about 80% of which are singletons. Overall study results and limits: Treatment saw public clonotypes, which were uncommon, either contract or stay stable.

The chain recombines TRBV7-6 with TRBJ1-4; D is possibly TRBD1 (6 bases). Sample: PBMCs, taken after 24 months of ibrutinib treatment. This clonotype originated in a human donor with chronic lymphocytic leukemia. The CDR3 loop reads CASSNRETNEKLFF. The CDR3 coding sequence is TGTGCCAGCAGCAACAGGGAAACTAATGAAAAACTGTTTTTT.